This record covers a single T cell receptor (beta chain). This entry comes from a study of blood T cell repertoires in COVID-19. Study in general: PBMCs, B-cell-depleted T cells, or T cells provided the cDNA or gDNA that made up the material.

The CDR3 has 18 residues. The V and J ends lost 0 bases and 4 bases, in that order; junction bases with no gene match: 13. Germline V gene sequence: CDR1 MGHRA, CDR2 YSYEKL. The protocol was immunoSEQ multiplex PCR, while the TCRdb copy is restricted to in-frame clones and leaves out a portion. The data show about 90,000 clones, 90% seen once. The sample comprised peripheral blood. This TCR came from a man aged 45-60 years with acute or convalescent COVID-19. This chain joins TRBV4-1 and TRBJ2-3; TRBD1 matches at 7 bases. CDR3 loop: CASSQDPPGQARPDTQYF. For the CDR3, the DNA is TGCGCCAGCAGCCAAGACCCTCCTGGACAGGCCCGGCCAGATACGCAGTATTTT.